Below are 30 T cell receptor beta chains sequenced from a single sample in a study of PD-1 blockade in classical Hodgkin lymphoma. The time point denotes: cycle 4 day 1 (C4D1), after more than 5 weeks of nivolumab. All patients relapsed after autologous stem cell transplantation, and brentuximab vedotin exposure varied. The study purified CD4+ T cells from thawed PBMCs using magnetic negative selection. The data were produced by immunoSEQ multiplex PCR, yet TCRdb's version contains in-frame clones alone and is incomplete. The sample carries 20,000 to 25,000 clones, 75% to 90% recorded once. The material was CD4+ T cells from blood, obtained before the fourth cycle of nivolumab. All receptors derive from a human donor with classical Hodgkin lymphoma.

In DNA form, the CDR3 reads TGTGCCAGCTCACCACTCGGCGCGGGGGACACCGGGGAGCTGTTTTTT. Its translation: CASSPLGAGDTGELFF. The chain links TRBV18 to TRBJ2-2; TRBD2 aligns across 7 bases. Germline V CDR1 and CDR2: KGHSH, LQKENI. The CDR3 is made up of 16 amino acids. The trim removed 1 base at V and 3 bases at J, leaving 5 bases unmatched. Full variable domain (missing parts from reference TRBV18 and TRBJ2-2): NAGVMQNPRHLVRRRGQEARLRCSPMKGHSHVYWYRQLPEEGLKFMVYLQKENIIDESGMPKERFSAEFPKEGPSILRIQQVVRGDSAAYFCASSPLGAGDTGELFFGEGSRLTVL.

This clone was detected a few times. The chain links TRBV6-5 to TRBJ2-5; a possible D gene is TRBD2 (5 bases). This CDR3 has 11 amino acids. V shed 8 bases and J shed 4 bases, with 8 bases lying between them. Germline V lookup: CDR1 MNHEY, CDR2 SVGAGI. This chain's CDR3 is CASGGGETQYF. The CDR3 coding sequence is TGTGCCAGCGGAGGAGGAGAGACCCAGTACTTC.

This clone was seen once. The chain joins TRBV7-2 to TRBJ2-2; D uncertain. V was cut by 2 bases and J by 4 bases, with 11 bases left in between. Looked up from germline, CDR1 is SGHTA and CDR2 is FQGNSA. The CDR3 covers 15 residues. This CDR3 reads CASSLYPVSTGELFF. CDR3 nucleotide sequence: TGTGCCAGCAGCTTATATCCGGTCTCCACCGGGGAGCTGTTTTTT.

In DNA form, the CDR3 reads TGCAGCGTTGGACAGGGGCCTTCTACCTACGAGCAGTACTTC. It codes for CSVGQGPSTYEQYF. The chain is built from TRBV29-1 and TRBJ2-7; 8 bases agree with TRBD1. Germline CDR1 is SQVTM and CDR2 is ANQGSEA. J was trimmed by 2 bases and V by 4 bases; bases with no gene match: 7. CDR3 length equals 14 residues.

The chain carries TRBV19 and TRBJ1-3; D not certain. This CDR3 has 14 amino acids. Trimming took 7 bases from V and 0 from J, leaving 10 bases between them. Per germline, CDR1 LNHDA and CDR2 SQIVND (reference sequence). This chain's CDR3 is CASKTSYSGNTIYF. The CDR3 nucleotides are TGTGCCAGTAAAACTTCATACTCTGGAAACACCATATATTTT.

This clone occurred once. The gene calls are TRBV20-1 and TRBJ1-1; D is undetermined. CDR1 and CDR2 from the germline V gene are DFQATT and SNEGSKA (reference sequence). There are 11 residues in the CDR3. Trimming cost V 2 bases and J 1 base, with 2 bases left between them. The CDR3 loop is CSARQNTEAFF. CDR3 in DNA: TGCAGTGCTAGACAGAACACTGAAGCTTTCTTT.

The chain uses TRBV5-1 and TRBJ2-2, with unresolved D. The V end lost 2 bases, the J end lost 5 bases, and 7 bases lay between the germline ends. CDR3 length: 13 residues. Germline CDR1 is SGHRS and CDR2 is YFSETQ. CDR3 loop: CASSFQWTGELFF. The CDR3 nucleotides read TGCGCCAGCAGCTTCCAATGGACCGGGGAGCTGTTTTTT.

The rearrangement links TRBV11-3 to TRBJ2-7; a weak D match, TRBD1 (6 bases). The CDR3 runs to 13 residues. The V end lost 4 bases, the J end lost 5 bases, and 12 bases lay between the germline ends. Germline lookup yields CDR1 SGHNT and CDR2 YENEEA. The CDR3 region has the DNA TGTGCCAGCAGCTCCAACAGGGTGAACGAGCAGTACTTC. This sequence encodes CASSSNRVNEQYF. Based on the CDR3 plus reference TRBV11-3 and TRBJ2-7, the full variable domain is EAGVVQSPRYKIIEKKQPVAFWCNPISGHNTLYWYLQNLGQGPELLIRYENEEAVDDSQLPKDRFSAERLKGVDSTLKIQPAELGDSAVYLCASSSNRVNEQYFGPGTRLTVT.

J is TRBJ2-2 and V is TRBV5-1; D may be TRBD1 (5 bases). Germline assignment: CDR1 SGHRS and CDR2 YFSETQ. The CDR3 is 15 residues long. V lost 0 bases and J 1 base, leaving 7 bases between the germline ends. The CDR3 loop is CASSLAGQNTGELFF. For the CDR3, the DNA is TGCGCCAGCAGCTTGGCCGGACAGAACACCGGGGAGCTGTTTTTT.

The sample holds a few counts of this clone. This chain joins TRBV7-2 and TRBJ2-5; 9 bases fit TRBD2. Germline V CDR1 and CDR2: SGHTA, FQGNSA. The CDR3 sequence is 16 residues long. The V gene end was trimmed by 5 bases and the J gene end by 5 bases; junction bases not matched to a gene: 12. The CDR3: CASSPSAGLAVETQYF. In DNA, the CDR3 is TGTGCCAGCAGCCCATCCGCGGGACTAGCTGTCGAGACCCAGTACTTC.

The chain employs TRBV2 and TRBJ2-7; D unresolved. V was clipped by 9 bases and J by 3 bases, with 15 bases between them. The CDR3 is made up of 13 amino acids. In germline, CDR1 is SNHLY, CDR2 FYNNEI. This chain's CDR3 is CASLIDVIYEQYF. CDR3 in DNA: TGTGCCAGTCTAATTGACGTAATCTACGAGCAGTACTTC.

The rearrangement links TRBV18 to TRBJ2-5; a weak D match, TRBD1 (6 bases). The CDR3 is made up of 15 amino acids. The germline CDR1 and CDR2 sequences are KGHSH and LQKENI. The V end lost 6 bases, the J end lost 5 bases, and 19 bases lay between the germline ends. CDR3 protein: CASSLLQGSQETQYF. The CDR3 DNA reads as TGTGCCAGCTCGCTCCTACAGGGTTCGCAGGAGACCCAGTACTTC.

V gene TRBV5-1 combines with J gene TRBJ2-7; TRBD1 agrees at 10 bases. Germline assignment: CDR1 SGHRS and CDR2 YFSETQ. V was pared by 0 bases and J by 5 bases, with 5 bases of the junction left unmatched. CDR3 length equals 15 residues. CDR3 nucleotide sequence: TGCGCCAGCAGCTTGGGACAGGGGGCAGTTGACGAGCAGTACTTC. It is translated as CASSLGQGAVDEQYF.

This clone was recorded only once. This chain uses TRBV4-2 with TRBJ1-2, with D hard to call. The CDR3 sequence is 14 residues long. CDR1 is LGHNA, CDR2 YNFKEQ, per germline. Trimming took 0 bases from V and 4 from J, leaving 9 bases between them. This CDR3 reads CASSQDPGFYGYTF. CDR3 in DNA: TGTGCCAGCAGCCAAGATCCGGGTTTCTATGGCTACACCTTC.

This sequence joins TRBV6-6 and TRBJ2-1; D unclear. This CDR3 region has 15 residues. Germline V gene sequence: CDR1 MNHNY, CDR2 SVGAGI (reference sequence). V was shortened by 2 bases and J by 3 bases, with 11 bases between the two germline ends. The CDR3 DNA is TGTGCCAGCAGTTACCAGCACTCGGACTACAATGAGCAGTTCTTC. This encodes CASSYQHSDYNEQFF.

The J gene is TRBJ2-7, the V gene TRBV5-1; TRBD1 matches 9 bases. This CDR3 has 17 amino acids. With 0 bases clipped from V and 4 bases from J, the junction kept 11 bases outside the gene matches. Per the germline V gene, CDR1 is SGHRS and CDR2 is YFSETQ. The CDR3 nucleotides read TGCGCCAGCAGCTTGGCCTTACCCTCCGGACAGGGGTACGAGCAGTACTTC. It codes for CASSLALPSGQGYEQYF. The variable domain in full, completed from reference TRBV5-1 and TRBJ2-7, reads KAGVTQTPRYLIKTRGQQVTLSCSPISGHRSVSWYQQTPGQGLQFLFEYFSETQRNKGNFPGRFSGRQFSNSRSEMNVSTLELGDSALYLCASSLALPSGQGYEQYFGPGTRLTVT.

This chain links TRBV2 with TRBJ1-5; the D is unclear. CDR3 size: 14 residues. Trimming took 3 bases from V and 0 from J, leaving 6 bases between them. Germline V gene lookup returns CDR1 SNHLY and CDR2 FYNNEI. CDR3 residues: CASSDSYSNQPQHF. CDR3 nucleotides: TGTGCCAGCAGTGATAGTTATAGCAATCAGCCCCAGCATTTT.

The chain combines TRBV5-1 with TRBJ1-1; D remains unclear. Germline values: CDR1 SGHRS, CDR2 YFSETQ. V lost 4 bases to trimming and J lost 1 base, with 5 bases between them. This CDR3 has 12 residues. CDR3: CASSNRNTEAFF. The CDR3 coding sequence is TGCGCCAGCAGCAACAGGAACACTGAAGCTTTCTTT.

The chain employs TRBV6-6 and TRBJ2-2; no clear D. Germline V lookup: CDR1 MNHNY, CDR2 SVGAGI (reference sequence). The V end was cut by 4 bases, the J end by 6 bases, with 12 bases between. The CDR3 is 14 residues long. This chain's CDR3 is CASSLQGPAGELFF. CDR3 coding DNA: TGTGCCAGCAGTTTGCAAGGACCCGCCGGGGAGCTGTTTTTT.

In this sample, this clone turned up a few times. The chain carries TRBV6-5 and TRBJ1-6; no firm D call. The V gene lost 0 bases and the J gene lost 9 bases, with 12 bases spanning the gap. CDR1 and CDR2 from the germline V gene are MNHEY and SVGAGI. This CDR3 region has 15 residues. The CDR3 nucleotides read TGTGCCAGCAGTTACTCGACCACGGGCAGTTCACCCCTCCACTTT. This translates into CASSYSTTGSSPLHF.

A single count supports this clone. The J gene is TRBJ2-5, the V gene TRBV5-1, with 8 bases that match TRBD2. CDR3 size: 15 residues. The germline gives CDR1 SGHRS, CDR2 YFSETQ. The V and J ends lost 1 base and 0 bases, in that order; junction bases with no gene match: 2. The CDR3 sequence: CASSLTGGNQETQYF. As DNA, the CDR3 is TGCGCCAGCAGCTTGACGGGGGGGAACCAAGAGACCCAGTACTTC.

This clone was detected only a few times. J is TRBJ1-5 and V is TRBV2, with TRBD1 identical over 7 bases. Germline V lookup: CDR1 SNHLY, CDR2 FYNNEI. The ends lost 4 bases at V and 4 bases at J; junction bases unmatched: 1. The CDR3 consists of 13 residues. CDR3 protein: CASSGQGNQPQHF. The CDR3, as DNA: TGTGCCAGCAGTGGACAGGGAAATCAGCCCCAGCATTTT. Full variable domain (outside the CDR3, taken from reference TRBV2 and TRBJ1-5): EPEVTQTPSHQVTQMGQEVILRCVPISNHLYFYWYRQILGQKVEFLVSFYNNEISEKSEIFDDQFSVERPDGSNFTLKIRSTKLEDSAMYFCASSGQGNQPQHFGDGTRLSIL.

The chain couples TRBV30 to TRBJ1-4; tentatively, D is TRBD1 (6 bases). CDR3 length: 13 residues. Germline V lookup: CDR1 GTSNPN, CDR2 SVGIG (reference sequence). With 0 bases removed from V and 5 bases from J, the gap between germline ends came to 7 bases. The CDR3 spells CAWSVGGNEKLFF. CDR3 nucleotides: TGTGCCTGGAGTGTAGGGGGAAATGAAAAACTGTTTTTT. The full variable domain, in which reference TRBV30 and TRBJ1-4 provide the parts outside the CDR3, is SQTIHQWPATLVQPVGSPLSLECTVEGTSNPNLYWYRQAAGRGLQLLFYSVGIGQISSEVPQNLSASRPQDRQFILSSKKLLLSDSGFYLCAWSVGGNEKLFFGSGTQLSVL.

This clone was counted once. The gene calls are TRBV5-1 and TRBJ2-3; D might be TRBD2 (6 bases). V gave up 5 bases and J gave up 2 bases, with 12 bases separating them. The CDR3 extends over 14 amino acids. Germline V gene data show CDR1 as SGHRS and CDR2 as YFSETQ. CDR3 DNA: TGCGCCAGCAGAACCGGGGGTCCCACAGATACGCAGTATTTT. Protein sequence: CASRTGGPTDTQYF. Complete variable domain (other parts from reference TRBV5-1 and TRBJ2-3): KAGVTQTPRYLIKTRGQQVTLSCSPISGHRSVSWYQQTPGQGLQFLFEYFSETQRNKGNFPGRFSGRQFSNSRSEMNVSTLELGDSALYLCASRTGGPTDTQYFGPGTRLTVL.

The CDR3 region is CASSTERGLHHNEQFF. The CDR3 DNA follows: TGTGCCAGCAGTACCGAGCGGGGCCTACACCACAATGAGCAGTTCTTC. The J gene is TRBJ2-1, the V gene TRBV6-6, with TRBD2 matching over 7 bases. The V gene's germline CDR1 is MNHNY and CDR2 SVGAGI (reference sequence). CDR3 length: 16 residues. The V and J ends lost 5 bases and 5 bases, in that order; junction bases with no gene match: 12.

J is TRBJ2-7 and V is TRBV5-1, with D possibly TRBD1 on 6 matching bases. In germline, CDR1 is SGHRS, CDR2 YFSETQ. Trimming cost V 0 bases and J 1 base, with 11 bases left between them. The CDR3 has 15 amino acids. The CDR3 DNA sequence: TGCGCCAGCAGCTTGGCAGCGGACAGATCCTACGAGCAGTACTTC. Its translation: CASSLAADRSYEQYF.

This CDR3 is CASSLDRYNEQFF. For the CDR3, the DNA is TGTGCCAGCAGTCTAGACAGATACAATGAGCAGTTCTTC. This chain links TRBV6-5 with TRBJ2-1, with a weak D call TRBD1 (5 bases). Germline V lookup: CDR1 MNHEY, CDR2 SVGAGI. The CDR3 totals 13 residues. The V and J ends lost 5 bases and 4 bases respectively, with 9 bases between them.

This CDR3 reads CASSLAGHSGNTIYF. The CDR3 DNA is TGTGCCAGCAGCTTAGCCGGGCACTCTGGAAACACCATATATTTT. This chain joins TRBV7-9 and TRBJ1-3, with D hard to call. Trimming pared 0 bases from V and 0 bases from J, leaving 6 bases between. The CDR3 spans 15 residues. CDR1 SEHNR and CDR2 FQNEAQ come from the germline V gene (reference sequence).

The V gene is TRBV7-2, the J gene TRBJ1-6, with D unclear. Germline V gene data show CDR1 as SGHTA and CDR2 as FQGNSA. Trimming left V 1 base short and J 6 bases short, with 13 bases between. The CDR3 is made up of 16 amino acids. CDR3 protein: CASSLGAPQVNSPLHF. DNA for the CDR3: TGTGCCAGCAGCTTAGGGGCACCTCAAGTTAATTCACCCCTCCACTTT.

V gene TRBV6-5 combines with J gene TRBJ1-6; weak D call: TRBD1 (5 bases). CDR3 length: 14 residues. V was clipped by 7 bases and J by 7 bases, with 14 bases between them. From germline, CDR1 is MNHEY and CDR2 SVGAGI. The CDR3: CASNPDGQNSPLHF. The CDR3 DNA is TGTGCCAGCAACCCCGACGGACAAAATTCACCCCTCCACTTT.